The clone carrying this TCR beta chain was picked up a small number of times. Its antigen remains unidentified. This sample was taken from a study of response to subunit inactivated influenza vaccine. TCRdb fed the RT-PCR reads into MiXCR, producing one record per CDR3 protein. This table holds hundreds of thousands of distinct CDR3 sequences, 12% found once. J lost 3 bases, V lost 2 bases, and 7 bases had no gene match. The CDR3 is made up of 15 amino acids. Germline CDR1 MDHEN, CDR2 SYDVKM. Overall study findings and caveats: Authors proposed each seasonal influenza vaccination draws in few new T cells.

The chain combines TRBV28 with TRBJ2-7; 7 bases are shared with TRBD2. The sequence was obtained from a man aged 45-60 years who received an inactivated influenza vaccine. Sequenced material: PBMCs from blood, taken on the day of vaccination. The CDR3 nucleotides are TGTGCCAGCAGTTTAACGGGAGGCTCCCACTACGAGCAGTACTTC. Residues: CASSLTGGSHYEQYF. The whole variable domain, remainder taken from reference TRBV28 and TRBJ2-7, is DVKVTQSSRYLVKRTGEKVFLECVQDMDHENMFWYRQDPGLGLRLIYFSYDVKMKEKGDIPEGYSVSREKKERFSLILESASTNQTSMYLCASSLTGGSHYEQYFGPGTRLTVT.